This T cell receptor beta chain was observed in a study of OX40 agonist ivuxolimab in advanced cancers. Findings and limits, study-wide: Certain nonresponding patients likewise had low normalized T-cell clonal expansion. By week 6 at 0.1 to 3.0 mg/kg, blood CD4+ and CD8+ T cells had expanded clonally.

Autoimmune disease history or systemic immunosuppression disqualified patients. Sampling of blood occurred at baseline, cycle 4 day 1, and cycle 7 day 1. Sequenced by immunoSEQ multiplex PCR; TCRdb stores in-frame clones only, minus some. Among approximately 54,000 clones listed, around 93% were seen once. This CDR3 has 14 residues. Between the trimmed V and J ends, which lost 3 bases and 4 bases, there was a span of 12 bases. Germline values: CDR1 LNHDA, CDR2 SQIVND (reference sequence). For this clone: Its antigen remains unidentified.

The rearrangement uses TRBV19 and TRBJ1-1; D unclear. The sample in question was CD4+ or CD8+ T cells sorted from blood, obtained in a trial of the OX40 agonist ivuxolimab. This TCR was sampled from an adult with an advanced solid tumor such as melanoma, head and neck, liver or kidney cancer. The CDR3 DNA is TGTGCCAGTAGTATTGGATCCCCACCCACTGAAGCTTTCTTT. It encodes CASSIGSPPTEAFF.